Below, 17 T cell receptor beta chains from the same sample are listed, as sequenced in a study of blood T cell repertoires in COVID-19 (dated by TCRdb to about 2020). The library was made by the immunoSEQ multiplex PCR assay. TCRdb provides this immuneACCESS table in a form limited to in-frame rearrangements. Some clones are lacking; in checked studies, under half of them reflect an unresolved V gene, and why the rest are absent is not known. The sample profile shows 180,000 or so clones; around 84% of them were found once. The ten largest clones capture over 12% of the sample. The sample taken for sequencing was PBMCs or T cells enriched from blood (not recorded which). The receptors derive from a man in his fifties or sixties who had recovered from COVID-19.

This clone has only one observation. This chain links TRBV29-1 with TRBJ2-7, with D uncertain. The germline V gene has CDR1 SQVTM and CDR2 ANQGSEA. The CDR3 runs to 13 residues. Between the trimmed V and J ends, which lost 2 bases and 1 base, there was a span of 9 bases. The CDR3 DNA reads as TGCAGCGTTGAAATACTGCCATCCTACGAGCAGTACTTC. It is translated as CSVEILPSYEQYF.

CDR3 bases: TGTGCCAGCAGCCACGGACTAGCGGGGGGGTACAATGAGCAGTTCTTC. Its protein product is CASSHGLAGGYNEQFF. The genes are TRBV3-1 (or the pseudogene TRBV3-2) and TRBJ2-1; 15 bases fit TRBD2. Germline assignment: CDR1 LGHDT and CDR2 YNNKEL (reference sequence). CDR3 size: 16 residues. Trimming took 3 bases from V and 4 from J; bases not matched to a gene: 1.

The chain joins TRBV5-1 to TRBJ1-4; 8 positions match TRBD1. Germline V CDR1 and CDR2: SGHRS, YFSETQ. V trimming: 3 bases; J trimming: 7 bases; junction bases outside the gene matches: 14. This CDR3 contains 17 residues. The CDR3 here is CASSSGPGGTKGEKLFF. CDR3 nucleotides: TGCGCCAGCAGCTCTGGACCAGGGGGCACCAAGGGTGAAAAACTGTTTTTT.

In its sample, this clone was seen once. V gene TRBV5-6 combines with J gene TRBJ2-1, with D unclear. The V end was cut by 2 bases, the J end by 2 bases, with 2 bases between. Germline loops: CDR1 SGHDT, CDR2 YYEEEE. This CDR3 region has 12 residues. The CDR3 sequence: CASSFTYNEQFF. CDR3 bases: TGTGCCAGCAGCTTCACCTACAATGAGCAGTTCTTC. Drawing the rest from reference TRBV5-6 and TRBJ2-1, the complete variable domain is DAGVTQSPTHLIKTRGQQVTLRCSPKSGHDTVSWYQQALGQGPQFIFQYYEEEERQRGNFPDRFSGHQFPNYSSELNVNALLLGDSALYLCASSFTYNEQFFGPGTRLTVL.

The chain is built from TRBV27 and TRBJ1-1, with a possible D match to TRBD1 (5 bases). The CDR3 has 13 residues. With 4 bases removed from V and 5 bases from J, the gap between germline ends came to 11 bases. Germline loops: CDR1 MNHEY, CDR2 SMNVEV (reference sequence). This CDR3 is CASSWGENTEAFF. The CDR3, as DNA: TGTGCCAGCAGTTGGGGGGAGAATACTGAAGCTTTCTTT.

The V call is TRBV5-1, the J call TRBJ2-2, with TRBD2 as a possible D gene (5 bases). CDR3 size: 14 residues. Germline V gene data show CDR1 as SGHRS and CDR2 as YFSETQ. V was cut by 5 bases and J by 5 bases, with 13 bases left in between. CDR3 DNA: TGCGCCAGCAGAGACCCGGGGTTAACCGGGGAGCTGTTTTTT. This encodes CASRDPGLTGELFF.

The chain is built from TRBV21-1 and TRBJ2-5; the table calls TRBD1, which could not be checked here. TRBV21-1 has pseudogene status. This CDR3 comprises 15 residues. The CDR3 DNA sequence: TGTGCCAGCAGAGGGGACAGAAACCGCTTAGAGACCCAGTACTTC. The encoded protein is CASRGDRNRLETQYF.

The chain uses TRBV5-4 and TRBJ2-3, with a tentative D call TRBD1 (5 bases). The CDR3 has 12 amino acids. The V and J ends lost 10 bases and 3 bases respectively, with 12 bases between them. Germline V CDR1 and CDR2: SGHNT, YYREEE (reference sequence). For the CDR3, the DNA is TGTGCCTCTTACAGGTTTACAGATACGCAGTATTTT. It is translated as CASYRFTDTQYF.

This clone was seen ten or more times. V is TRBV6-4 and J is TRBJ1-1; 8 nucleotides match TRBD1. This CDR3 is built from 16 residues. CDR1 MRHNA and CDR2 SNTAGT come from the germline V gene. Trimming cost V 6 bases and J 0 bases; bases outside gene matches: 9. The CDR3 region has the DNA TGTGCCAGCAGCCCCGACAGGGGTTCATTGAACACTGAAGCTTTCTTT. Amino acids: CASSPDRGSLNTEAFF.

The gene calls are TRBV14 and TRBJ1-2; no reliable D call. Trimming took off 4 bases at V and 2 bases at J, with 8 bases between the two ends. This CDR3 comprises 13 residues. Germline V gene sequence: CDR1 SGHDN, CDR2 FVKESK. CDR3 residues: CASSPTGNYGYTF. For the CDR3, the DNA is TGTGCCAGCAGCCCCACGGGAAACTATGGCTACACCTTC.

The chain combines TRBV3-1 (or the pseudogene TRBV3-2) with TRBJ2-7, with D possibly matching TRBD2 (6 bases). Germline CDR1 LGHDT, CDR2 YNNKEL (reference sequence). V was trimmed by 6 bases and J by 0 bases, leaving 12 bases between them. The CDR3 extends over 14 amino acids. The CDR3 region has the DNA TGTGCCAGCAGGGCCGGGGGAAGCTCCTACGAGCAGTACTTC. Protein: CASRAGGSSYEQYF.

V usage is TRBV7-8 and J usage is TRBJ1-5; unclear D gene. The CDR3 sequence is 14 residues long. CDR1 is SGHVS and CDR2 is FQNEAQ in the germline V gene. Trimming stripped 3 bases from V and 5 bases from J, with 11 bases between. This CDR3 reads CASSFYAMDQPQHF. In DNA form, the CDR3 reads TGTGCCAGCAGCTTTTACGCTATGGATCAGCCCCAGCATTTT.

The rearrangement joins TRBV3-1 (or the pseudogene TRBV3-2) to TRBJ2-1; 8 bases agree with TRBD1. V dropped 1 base and J dropped 4; count of bases not matched to a gene: 9. The CDR3 covers 17 residues. Germline V gene data show CDR1 as LGHDT and CDR2 as YNNKEL (reference sequence). CDR3 in amino acids: CASSQVAGTGPYNEQFF. For the CDR3, the DNA is TGTGCCAGCAGCCAAGTGGCCGGGACAGGACCGTACAATGAGCAGTTCTTC.

Regarding this clone: Other DNA sequences within the sample encode an identical CDR3. The chain joins TRBV28 to TRBJ1-1; D unresolved. V was trimmed by 3 bases and J by 1 base, leaving 9 bases between them. CDR1 and CDR2 (germline): MDHEN, SYDVKM. The length of the CDR3 is 14 residues. CDR3 sequence (DNA): TGTGCCAGCAGTTTTGGGCAGACGAACACTGAAGCTTTCTTT. Protein product: CASSFGQTNTEAFF.

The chain recombines TRBV6-2 or TRBV6-3 with TRBJ2-1, with 8 bases that match TRBD2. Germline trimming cut 3 bases from V and 4 bases from J; bases unmatched to any gene: 5. Germline V gene sequence: CDR1 MNHEY, CDR2 SVGEGT. CDR3 length equals 15 residues. The CDR3 here is CASSYSGLVYNEQFF. As DNA, the CDR3 is TGTGCCAGCAGTTATTCGGGACTAGTTTACAATGAGCAGTTCTTC.

The chain is built from TRBV4-1 and TRBJ1-5, with unresolved D. Germline V gene data show CDR1 as MGHRA and CDR2 as YSYEKL. Trimming left V 0 bases short and J 2 bases short, with 14 bases between. CDR3 length: 17 amino acids. The chain's CDR3 is CASSQEPGGIGNQPQHF. In DNA, the CDR3 is TGCGCCAGCAGCCAAGAACCGGGAGGCATCGGCAATCAGCCCCAGCATTTT.

The chain combines TRBV27 with TRBJ2-7, with TRBD1 matching over 8 bases. The CDR3 consists of 15 residues. Per germline, CDR1 MNHEY and CDR2 SMNVEV (reference sequence). Trimming removed 3 bases from V and 5 bases from J; junction bases left unmatched: 9. The CDR3 loop is CASSFAGARGHEQYF. CDR3 sequence (DNA): TGTGCCAGCAGTTTTGCAGGGGCCAGGGGGCACGAGCAGTACTTC.